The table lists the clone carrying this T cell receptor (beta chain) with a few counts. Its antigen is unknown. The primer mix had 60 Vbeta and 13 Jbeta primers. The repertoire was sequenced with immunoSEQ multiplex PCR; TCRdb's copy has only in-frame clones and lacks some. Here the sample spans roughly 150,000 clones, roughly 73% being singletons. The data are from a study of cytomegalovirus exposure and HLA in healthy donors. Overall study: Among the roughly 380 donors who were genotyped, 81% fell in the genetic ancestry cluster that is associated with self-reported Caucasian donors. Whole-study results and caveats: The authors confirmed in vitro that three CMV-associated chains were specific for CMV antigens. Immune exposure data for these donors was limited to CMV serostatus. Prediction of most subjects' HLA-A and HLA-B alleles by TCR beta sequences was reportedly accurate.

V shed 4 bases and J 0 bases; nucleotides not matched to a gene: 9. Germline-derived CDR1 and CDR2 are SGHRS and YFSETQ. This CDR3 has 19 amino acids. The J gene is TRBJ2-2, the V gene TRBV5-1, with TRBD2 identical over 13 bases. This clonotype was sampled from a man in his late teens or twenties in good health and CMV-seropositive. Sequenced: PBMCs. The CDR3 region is CASSNQLAGGMTNTGELFF. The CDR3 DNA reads TGCGCCAGCAGCAACCAACTAGCGGGAGGGATGACGAACACCGGGGAGCTGTTTTTT.